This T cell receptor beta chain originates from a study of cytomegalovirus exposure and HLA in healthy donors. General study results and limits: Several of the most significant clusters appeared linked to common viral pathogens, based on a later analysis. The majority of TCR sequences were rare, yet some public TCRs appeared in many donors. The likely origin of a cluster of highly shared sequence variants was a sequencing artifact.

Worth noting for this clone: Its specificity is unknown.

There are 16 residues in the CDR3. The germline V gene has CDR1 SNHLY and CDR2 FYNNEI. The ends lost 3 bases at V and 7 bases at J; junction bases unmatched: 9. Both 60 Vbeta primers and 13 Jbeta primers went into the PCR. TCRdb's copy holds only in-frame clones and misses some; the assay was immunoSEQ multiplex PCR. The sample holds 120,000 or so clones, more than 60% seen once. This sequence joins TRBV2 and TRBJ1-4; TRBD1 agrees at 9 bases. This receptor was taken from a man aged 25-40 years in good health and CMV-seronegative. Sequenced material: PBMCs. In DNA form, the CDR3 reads TGTGCCAGCAGTGACCTTACAGGGGGCGACGGTGAAAAACTGTTTTTT. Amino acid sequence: CASSDLTGGDGEKLFF.